This record concerns one TCR beta chain sequence. This sample is part of a study of blood T cell repertoires in COVID-19. Study context: Acute-phase and convalescent COVID-19 samples originated in the United States, Italy and Spain. PBMCs, B-cell-depleted T cells, or T cells were the source of the cDNA or gDNA that made up the material.

In the original analysis: Scientists estimated how many nucleated cells there were by amplifying reference gene primers. The repertoire was sequenced with immunoSEQ multiplex PCR; TCRdb's copy has only in-frame clones and lacks some. The D gene and trimming were derived from the DNA, and the V and J assignments and clone size from that table. The table lists about 220,000 clones, approximately 86% of them singletons. Sequenced input: peripheral blood. This sequence was found in a woman older than 75 with acute or convalescent COVID-19.

CDR3 sequence: CASSELFGGMAEAFF. CDR3 nucleotide sequence: TGTGCCAGCAGTGAATTGTTCGGGGGTATGGCTGAAGCTTTCTTT. The gene calls are TRBV25-1 and TRBJ1-1, with a possible D match to TRBD1 (5 bases). The CDR3 runs to 15 residues. V was cut by 1 base and J by 6 bases, with 15 bases left in between. The germline V gene encodes CDR1 MGHDK and CDR2 SYGVNS.